This is a list of T cell receptor beta chains from one sample in a study of T cell changes during pregnancy in multiple sclerosis. Some clones are missing from TCRdb's copy, which holds only in-frame ones; the method was immunoSEQ multiplex PCR. The table records 70,000 to 85,000 clones, about 91% of them present only once. Specimen: peripheral blood, collected before pregnancy. These receptors all stem from a female donor with multiple sclerosis, enrolled in a pregnancy study. Both conserved end residues are trimmed from each CDR3. D genes are given only for firm matches.

len,j_gene,v_gene,d_gene,CDR3aa
13,TRBJ1-1,TRBV19,NA,ASSIGFQYDTEAF
13,TRBJ2-7,TRBV9,NA,ASSATAGRLSEQY
14,TRBJ2-1,TRBV5-4,NA,ASSKGGTSSYNEQF
10,TRBJ2-1,TRBV28,NA,ASSFYYNEQF
15,TRBJ2-1,TRBV6-1,TRBD2,ASSEPTRLAGVYEQF
12,TRBJ1-1,TRBV15,NA,ATSRPRESVEAF
11,TRBJ2-3,TRBV9,NA,ASSVLLADTQY
13,TRBJ2-7,TRBV27,NA,ASSLQAGLPYEQY
14,TRBJ1-2,TRBV5-4,NA,ASSLATGFNFYGYT
14,TRBJ2-5,TRBV7-6,TRBD2,ASSLGLAGGGETQY
13,TRBJ1-1,TRBV15,NA,ATSRAGGEYTEAF
12,TRBJ2-7,TRBV29-1,TRBD1,SVEDPRGPLGQY
13,TRBJ2-3,TRBV5-1,TRBD2,ASSPSGRGTDTQY
15,TRBJ2-3,TRBV10-1,TRBD1,ASSDPDRDGGPDTQY
13,TRBJ1-4,TRBV7-9,TRBD1,ASSPGTATNEKLF
10,TRBJ2-5,TRBV29-1,NA,SLVGDEETQY
15,TRBJ1-3,TRBV4-1,NA,ASSQETGASSGNTIY
13,TRBJ2-7,TRBV7-6,TRBD2,ASSPGGGRNNEQY
13,TRBJ2-6,TRBV7-9,NA,ASQGQGEGANVLT
10,TRBJ2-2,TRBV29-1,NA,SVEFRAGELF
11,TRBJ2-3,TRBV29-1,TRBD2,SVKAGAKDTQY
12,TRBJ2-2,TRBV5-1,NA,ASGSGGATGELF
12,TRBJ2-3,TRBV25-1,NA,ASSERQGTDTQY
14,TRBJ1-3,TRBV5-6,NA,ASSFGSASSGNTIY
11,TRBJ2-5,TRBV7-2,TRBD1,ASSNDRVETQY
13,TRBJ2-3,TRBV19,TRBD2,ASTQTSVLTDTQY
12,TRBJ1-2,TRBV28,NA,ASSLWRAKSGYT
12,TRBJ2-2,TRBV14,NA,ASSQVRQAGELF
12,TRBJ2-1,TRBV4-2,TRBD2,ASSQGLAVNEQF
10,TRBJ2-1,TRBV27,NA,ASSAQGGRQF
14,TRBJ1-5,TRBV19,NA,ASSMIHERPNQPQH
14,TRBJ2-1,TRBV19,TRBD2,ASSTPSGRTNNEQF
9,TRBJ2-7,TRBV14,NA,ASSQYYEQY
15,TRBJ2-7,TRBV7-8,TRBD2,ASSLGPSGGAQYEQY
12,TRBJ1-1,TRBV28,NA,ATHPFGGYTEAF
14,TRBJ1-1,TRBV27,NA,ASSLNVGWANTEAF
13,TRBJ2-7,TRBV2,TRBD1,ASTTHSTGDYEQY
13,TRBJ2-4,TRBV7-9,NA,ASSLPGLAKNIQY
13,TRBJ2-2,TRBV9,NA,ASSVATRGVGELF
12,TRBJ2-7,TRBV2,NA,ASSRGAGTYEQY
12,TRBJ2-7,TRBV5-1,NA,ASSSGDRSYEQY
13,TRBJ1-5,TRBV21-1,NA,ASSKALAGHQPQH
14,TRBJ2-7,TRBV4-1,TRBD1,ASSQAQGVPPYEQY